This TCR beta chain was sequenced for a study of blood T cell repertoires in COVID-19. The wider study: Researchers got acute and convalescent COVID-19 samples from the United States, Italy and Spain. The analysed material was cDNA or gDNA that came from T cells, B-cell-depleted T cells, or PBMCs.

Trimming pared 5 bases from V and 1 base from J, leaving 36 bases between. Germline CDR1 SGHVS, CDR2 FQNEAQ. This CDR3 is 23 amino acids long. Authors' data handling: Reference gene primer amplification gave estimated nucleated cell counts. Here immunoSEQ multiplex PCR was the method, and the copy in TCRdb shows in-frame clones only, minus some. V, J and clone size are those of that table, while D and trimming were read from the DNA. In the table there are tens of thousands of clones, more than 65% of which are singletons. This sequence joins TRBV7-8 and TRBJ2-1; perhaps TRBD1 as D (5 bases). The source is a man aged 60 to 69 with acute or convalescent COVID-19. Sequencing was performed on peripheral blood. This chain's CDR3 is CASSQKGSTGRADKLSSYNEQFF. The DNA of the CDR3 is TGTGCCAGCAGCCAAAAGGGGTCAACGGGTCGGGCCGACAAACTCTCTTCCTACAATGAGCAGTTCTTC.